Below are 27 T cell receptor beta chains sequenced from a single sample in a study of graft-versus-host responses after intestinal transplantation. Sequenced by immunoSEQ multiplex PCR; TCRdb stores in-frame clones only, minus some. Among fewer than 70,000 clones listed, roughly 90% were seen once. The sample consisted of bone marrow, taken roughly 110 weeks after intestinal transplantation. The receptors were gathered from a human patient who received an intestinal transplant, so some T cells may come from the graft donor.

J is TRBJ2-7 and V is TRBV18; 11 positions agree with TRBD2. The CDR3 spans 18 residues. The germline V gene has CDR1 KGHSH and CDR2 LQKENI. After removal of 0 bases from V and 4 bases from J, the junction contained 11 bases not matched to a gene. For the CDR3, the DNA is TGTGCCAGCTCACCACCGGGGGCATTAGCGGGAGGGCCGTACGAGCAGTACTTC. Translating it yields CASSPPGALAGGPYEQYF.

This sequence joins TRBV19 and TRBJ2-3; D is ambiguous. V lost 7 bases, J lost 3 bases, and 14 bases lay in between. The V gene's germline CDR1 is LNHDA and CDR2 SQIVND (reference sequence). The length of the CDR3 is 14 residues. CDR3 sequence reads: CASNRRDFTDTQYF. The CDR3 region has the DNA TGTGCCAGTAACCGAAGAGACTTTACAGATACGCAGTATTTT.

J is TRBJ2-1 and V is TRBV13; unclear D gene. The CDR3 is made up of 13 amino acids. The germline V gene has CDR1 PRHDT and CDR2 FYEKMQ (reference sequence). V shed 6 bases and J shed 9 bases, with 15 bases lying between them. The DNA for the CDR3 is TGTGCCAGCAGTCACGGACCTCAACTTGAGCAGTTCTTC. Its protein is CASSHGPQLEQFF.

This chain uses TRBV11-3 with TRBJ2-1, with unresolved D. Germline V gene lookup returns CDR1 SGHNT and CDR2 YENEEA. The CDR3 totals 13 residues. The V end was cut by 5 bases, the J end by 7 bases, with 12 bases between. The CDR3 here is CASSRNPSNEQFF. In DNA, the CDR3 is TGTGCCAGCAGCCGAAATCCGTCTAATGAGCAGTTCTTC.

This clone was observed once. The J gene is TRBJ2-3, the V gene TRBV11-1; possibly TRBD2 for D (5 bases). Per germline, CDR1 SGHAT and CDR2 FQDESV (reference sequence). The V end was cut by 4 bases, the J end by 10 bases, with 12 bases between. This CDR3 region has 12 residues. CDR3 loop: CASSSGRGPQYF. Written as DNA, the CDR3 is TGTGCCAGCAGCTCTGGGAGAGGTCCGCAGTATTTT.

The chain has TRBV29-1 and TRBJ2-7; D gene uncertain. V was pared by 0 bases and J by 2 bases, with 8 bases between. Germline V gives CDR1 SQVTM, CDR2 ANQGSEA. The CDR3 is 13 amino acids. The CDR3 here is CSVEDLGAYEQYF. In nucleotides, the CDR3 is TGCAGCGTTGAAGATCTGGGCGCCTACGAGCAGTACTTC.

The chain employs TRBV19 and TRBJ1-1; D call uncertain. Trimming shortened V by 1 base and J by 6 bases, and 6 bases separated the two germline ends. The CDR3 is 12 amino acids. CDR1 is LNHDA, CDR2 SQIVND, per germline (reference sequence). CDR3 residues: CASSIGGAEAFF. The CDR3 DNA sequence: TGTGCCAGTAGTATAGGAGGAGCTGAAGCTTTCTTT.

The chain uses TRBV4-1 and TRBJ2-2; D perhaps matches TRBD2 (5 bases). This CDR3 region has 13 residues. The V end was cut by 1 base, the J end by 7 bases, with 7 bases between. Germline lookup yields CDR1 MGHRA and CDR2 YSYEKL. CDR3 loop: CASSQGGGGELFF. DNA for the CDR3: TGCGCCAGCAGCCAAGGCGGAGGCGGGGAGCTGTTTTTT.

The chain couples TRBV15 to TRBJ2-5; 11 bases match TRBD1. Germline CDR1 is LNHNV and CDR2 is YYDKDF (reference sequence). V was clipped by 5 bases and J by 4 bases; unmatched bases: 3. The CDR3 consists of 14 residues. The CDR3 spells CATSQDRGRETQYF. The CDR3 nucleotides read TGTGCCACCAGCCAGGACAGGGGGCGAGAGACCCAGTACTTC.

The DNA of the CDR3 is TGTGCCAGCAGCCCGACTAGCGGGGCCTCCTACGAGCAGTACTTC. This encodes CASSPTSGASYEQYF. This chain joins TRBV28 and TRBJ2-5, with 11 nucleotides matching TRBD2. With the DNA end fitting TRBJ2-7 better, the J assignment may be wrong. This CDR3 region has 15 residues. CDR1 is MDHEN, CDR2 SYDVKM, per germline.

The chain uses TRBV28 and TRBJ2-7, with TRBD1 as a possible D gene (6 bases). Trimming took off 6 bases at V and 4 bases at J, with 16 bases between the two ends. Germline V gene data show CDR1 as MDHEN and CDR2 as SYDVKM. The CDR3 runs 14 residues. The CDR3 loop is CASSLTGFPYEQYF. Here the CDR3 DNA reads TGTGCCAGCAGCCTAACAGGGTTTCCGTACGAGCAGTACTTC.

V gene TRBV15 combines with J gene TRBJ2-3, with D tentatively TRBD2 (5 bases). Germline V CDR1 and CDR2: LNHNV, YYDKDF (reference sequence). The CDR3 totals 15 residues. V was shortened by 3 bases and J by 4 bases, with 14 bases between the two germline ends. Here the CDR3 DNA reads TGTGCCACCAGCAGGAGCGGAGGTTTGGCAGATACGCAGTATTTT. This encodes CATSRSGGLADTQYF.

This rearrangement joins TRBV28 to TRBJ1-4; a possible D gene is TRBD1 (6 bases). The CDR3 loop spans 16 amino acids. The germline V and J ends were trimmed by 3 bases and 7 bases, with 18 bases remaining between them. Germline CDR1 and CDR2: MDHEN and SYDVKM. CDR3 loop: CASSLGGRVGVEKLFF. The CDR3 DNA is TGTGCCAGCAGTTTGGGGGGCCGGGTCGGAGTTGAAAAACTGTTTTTT.

The V call is TRBV29-1, the J call TRBJ2-1; 8 bases align to TRBD2. Unmatched junction bases numbered 9, after V lost 4 bases and J lost 7 bases. This CDR3 is built from 14 residues. CDR1 and CDR2 (germline): SQVTM, ANQGSEA. This CDR3 reads CSVAGLGVVNEQFF. The CDR3 coding sequence is TGCAGCGTTGCGGGACTAGGTGTCGTAAATGAGCAGTTCTTC.

This clone was detected only a few times. J is TRBJ1-5 and V is TRBV6-4; D unclear. There are 13 residues in the CDR3. V gave up 0 bases and J gave up 10 bases, with 10 bases separating them. Germline values: CDR1 MRHNA, CDR2 SNTAGT. The CDR3 nucleotides read TGTGCCAGCAGTGACTCGGACCTTGGCCCCCAGCATTTT. The encoded protein is CASSDSDLGPQHF.

The chain links TRBV6-5 to TRBJ2-2; 7 bases agree with TRBD1. Germline values: CDR1 MNHEY, CDR2 SVGAGI. CDR3 size: 14 residues. After removal of 6 bases from V and 7 bases from J, the junction contained 8 bases not matched to a gene. This chain's CDR3 is CASRTTGSGGELFF. The CDR3 bases are TGTGCCAGCAGAACGACAGGGTCTGGCGGGGAGCTGTTTTTT.

V and J are TRBV2 and TRBJ2-7; 12 bases are a match to TRBD2. The CDR3 runs 13 residues. The germline V gene has CDR1 SNHLY and CDR2 FYNNEI. J gave up 5 bases and V 8 bases, and 4 bases lay outside the gene matches. The CDR3 region is CASGLAGIDEQYF. For the CDR3, the DNA is TGTGCCAGCGGACTAGCGGGAATCGACGAGCAGTACTTC.

This chain joins TRBV5-4 and TRBJ2-5; 8 bases are shared with TRBD2. The V gene end was trimmed by 4 bases and the J gene end by 4 bases; junction bases not matched to a gene: 12. This CDR3 has 16 residues. CDR1 and CDR2 (germline): SGHNT, YYREEE (reference sequence). CDR3 in amino acids: CASSPGGELRPETQYF. The CDR3 nucleotides are TGTGCCAGCAGCCCGGGGGGGGAACTACGACCAGAGACCCAGTACTTC. The full variable domain, completed using reference TRBV5-4 and TRBJ2-5, is ETGVTQSPTHLIKTRGQQVTLRCSSQSGHNTVSWYQQALGQGPQFIFQYYREEENGRGNFPPRFSGLQFPNYSSELNVNALELDDSALYLCASSPGGELRPETQYFGPGTRLLVL.

The rearrangement uses TRBV7-3 and TRBJ2-7; 7 bases fit TRBD1. CDR3 length equals 14 residues. The germline gives CDR1 SGHTA, CDR2 FQGTGA. The V gene end was trimmed by 5 bases and the J gene end by 3 bases; junction bases not matched to a gene: 7. Written as DNA, the CDR3 is TGTGCCAGCAGCCTGGACAGGACAGACTACGAGCAGTACTTC. It encodes CASSLDRTDYEQYF.

This sequence joins TRBV15 and TRBJ2-1; possibly TRBD2 for D (6 bases). CDR1 is LNHNV, CDR2 YYDKDF, per germline (reference sequence). V shed 8 bases and J shed 7 bases, with 18 bases lying between them. There are 14 residues in the CDR3. The CDR3 sequence is CATAGGWDENEQFF. The CDR3 DNA sequence: TGTGCCACCGCCGGGGGATGGGACGAGAATGAGCAGTTCTTC.

The chain recombines TRBV6-1 with TRBJ2-5, with a weak D call TRBD1 (6 bases). Germline assignment: CDR1 MNHNS and CDR2 SASEGT. The ends were cut back, 3 bases at V and 0 bases at J, with 14 bases in the middle. CDR3 size: 16 residues. CDR3 DNA: TGTGCCAGCAGTGACAGGGGCGGGTGGTACCAAGAGACCCAGTACTTC. Amino acid sequence: CASSDRGGWYQETQYF.

V is TRBV6-5 and J is TRBJ2-7, with D possibly TRBD2 on 6 matching bases. The CDR3 loop spans 13 amino acids. From germline, CDR1 is MNHEY and CDR2 SVGAGI. With 6 bases removed from V and 5 bases from J, the gap between germline ends came to 14 bases. In DNA form, the CDR3 reads TGTGCCAGCAGCCGCGGGGTTTATGACGAGCAGTACTTC. Translated: CASSRGVYDEQYF.

The V call is TRBV11-3, the J call TRBJ2-1; D is unresolved. This CDR3 region has 12 residues. Germline values: CDR1 SGHNT, CDR2 YENEEA. Trimming took off 0 bases at V and 5 bases at J, with 2 bases between the two ends. The CDR3 region is CASSLDNNEQFF. The CDR3 nucleotides are TGTGCCAGCAGCTTAGATAACAATGAGCAGTTCTTC. Full variable domain (outside the CDR3, taken from reference TRBV11-3 and TRBJ2-1): EAGVVQSPRYKIIEKKQPVAFWCNPISGHNTLYWYLQNLGQGPELLIRYENEEAVDDSQLPKDRFSAERLKGVDSTLKIQPAELGDSAVYLCASSLDNNEQFFGPGTRLTVL.

This chain uses TRBV4-1 with TRBJ1-2; TRBD1 might be the D (5 bases). The CDR3 covers 15 residues. Germline-derived CDR1 and CDR2 are MGHRA and YSYEKL. V lost 1 base to trimming and J lost 3 bases, with 12 bases between them. The CDR3 region is CASSQGGGSDYGYTF. The CDR3 DNA is TGCGCCAGCAGCCAAGGGGGGGGGAGCGACTATGGCTACACCTTC.

This chain connects TRBV5-6 to TRBJ1-2; no definite D call. Germline V lookup: CDR1 SGHDT, CDR2 YYEEEE. V was cut by 5 bases and J by 2 bases, with 13 bases left in between. This CDR3 contains 14 residues. The CDR3 bases are TGTGCCAGCAGACCTGGATACCCGAACTATGGCTACACCTTC. Protein product: CASRPGYPNYGYTF.

The sample holds a few counts of this clone. In nucleotides, the CDR3 is TGTGCCAGCAGCTTAGCAGGGTACGGCTACACCTTC. Residues: CASSLAGYGYTF. This sequence joins TRBV7-2 and TRBJ1-2; D not resolved. The CDR3 has 12 residues. V gave up 0 bases and J gave up 8 bases, with 7 bases separating them. The germline gives CDR1 SGHTA, CDR2 FQGNSA.

The V and J genes are TRBV7-3 and TRBJ2-1, with 8 positions matching TRBD2. Trimming at V came to 0 bases and at J to 8 bases, leaving 12 bases not matched to a gene. The CDR3 is 17 amino acids. Germline V lookup: CDR1 SGHTA, CDR2 FQGTGA. The CDR3: CASSLTSGATINHEQFF. The CDR3 DNA is TGTGCCAGCAGCTTAACTAGCGGGGCCACTATTAATCATGAGCAGTTCTTC.